This T cell receptor beta chain was sequenced in a study of OX40 agonist ivuxolimab in advanced cancers. Study outcomes and limitations: Fewer expanded clones were found on average in CD4+ than in CD8+ T cells.

From germline, CDR1 is SQVTM and CDR2 ANQGSEA. The CDR3 spans 12 residues. Trimming stripped 6 bases from V and 7 bases from J, with 12 bases between. Sequenced by immunoSEQ multiplex PCR; TCRdb stores in-frame clones only, minus some. The sample lists about 46,000 clones, approximately 91% seen once, with 10% to 15% in the top ten. About this clone: What it recognizes is unknown.

Patients were ruled out by autoimmune disease history or systemic immunosuppression. This receptor was obtained from an adult with an advanced solid tumor such as melanoma, head and neck, liver or kidney cancer. The chain has TRBV29-1 and TRBJ2-2; no clear D gene. Specimen: CD4+ or CD8+ T cells sorted from blood, collected in a trial of the OX40 agonist ivuxolimab. DNA for the CDR3: TGCAGCGTCTCGGGTTTAAGCGGGGAGCTGTTTTTT. Translation: CSVSGLSGELFF.